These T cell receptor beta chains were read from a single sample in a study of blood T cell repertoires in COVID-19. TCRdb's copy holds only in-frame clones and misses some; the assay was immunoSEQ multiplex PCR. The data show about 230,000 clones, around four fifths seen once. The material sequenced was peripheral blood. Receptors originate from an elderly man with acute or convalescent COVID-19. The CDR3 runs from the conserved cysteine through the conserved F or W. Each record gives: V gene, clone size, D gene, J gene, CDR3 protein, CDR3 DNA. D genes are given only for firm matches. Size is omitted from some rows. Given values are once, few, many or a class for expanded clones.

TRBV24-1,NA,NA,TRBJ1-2,CATSDSGGGYTF,TGTGCCACCAGTGATTCGGGGGGCGGCTACACCTTC
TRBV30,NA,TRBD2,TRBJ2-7,CAWSGQGLSPYEQYF,TGTGCCTGGAGTGGCCAGGGACTAAGTCCCTACGAGCAGTACTTC
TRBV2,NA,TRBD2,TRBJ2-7,CASSQTPGGAEQYF,TGTGCCAGCAGTCAAACCCCGGGGGGGGCCGAGCAGTACTTC
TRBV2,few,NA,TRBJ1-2,CASSVGFTGGYTF,TGTGCCAGCAGTGTGGGTTTTACAGGCGGCTACACCTTC
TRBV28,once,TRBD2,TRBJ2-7,CASIAGSSYEQYF,TGTGCCAGCATAGCGGGGAGCTCCTACGAGCAGTACTTC
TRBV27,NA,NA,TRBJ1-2,CASSEGSNYGYTF,TGTGCCAGCAGTGAGGGCAGTAACTATGGCTACACCTTC
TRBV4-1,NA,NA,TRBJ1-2,CASSQDQARQYYGYTF,TGCGCCAGCAGCCAAGATCAGGCCCGACAGTACTATGGCTACACCTTC
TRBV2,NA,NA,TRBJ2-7,CASSVAGGAYEQYF,TGTGCCAGCAGTGTCGCCGGCGGGGCCTACGAGCAGTACTTC
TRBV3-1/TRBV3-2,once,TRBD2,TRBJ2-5,CASSPTPWRSGSGQETQYF,TGTGCCAGCAGCCCGACACCTTGGCGGAGCGGGAGCGGCCAAGAGACCCAGTACTTC
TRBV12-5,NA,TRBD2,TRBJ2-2,CASGPGGAPTGELFF,TGTGCTAGTGGCCCGGGGGGGGCTCCGACCGGGGAGCTGTTTTTT
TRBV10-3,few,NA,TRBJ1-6,CAITLRQHNSPLHF,TGTGCCATCACCCTGAGACAGCATAATTCACCCCTCCACTTT
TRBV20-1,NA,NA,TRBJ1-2,CSASWANARYGYTF,TGCAGTGCTAGTTGGGCTAACGCTCGATATGGCTACACCTTC
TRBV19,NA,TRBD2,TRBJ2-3,CASRAGAPLDTQYF,TGTGCCAGTAGGGCGGGAGCCCCCCTGGATACGCAGTATTTT
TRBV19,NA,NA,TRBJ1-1,CASSIQNTEAFF,TGTGCCAGTAGTATACAGAACACTGAAGCTTTCTTT
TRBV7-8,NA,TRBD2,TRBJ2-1,CASRAGYNEQFF,TGTGCCAGCAGAGCGGGGTACAATGAGCAGTTCTTC
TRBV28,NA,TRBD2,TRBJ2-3,CASSFGRGGTDTQYF,TGTGCCAGCAGTTTCGGACGGGGGGGCACAGATACGCAGTATTTT
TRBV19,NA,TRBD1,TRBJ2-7,CASSINRGDEQYF,TGTGCCAGTAGTATTAACAGGGGTGACGAGCAGTACTTC
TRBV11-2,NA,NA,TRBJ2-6,CASSKGVSGANVLTF,TGTGCCAGCAGCAAAGGGGTTTCTGGGGCCAACGTCCTGACTTTC